A few counts support the clone carrying this T cell receptor beta chain. V lost 3 bases and J lost 12, with 12 bases in between. The germline CDR1 and CDR2 sequences are DFQATT and SNEGSKA (reference sequence). CDR3 size: 11 residues. A single record per CDR3 protein comes from TCRdb applying MiXCR to the RT-PCR reads. The sample holds more than 550,000 distinct CDR3 sequences, 12% to 15% seen once. The chain joins TRBV20-1 to TRBJ2-1; D call uncertain. The sample consisted of memory CD4+ T cells from blood. The TCR was taken from a female donor in good health, serving as a healthy control. The CDR3 DNA sequence: TGCAGTGCTAGGGTTTTATGGGGGCAGTTCTTC. Protein: CSARVLWGQFF.